Each of the 25 T cell receptor beta chains below was sequenced from the same sample in a study of neurological immune-mediated disorders. A single record per CDR3 protein comes from TCRdb applying MiXCR to the 5' RACE reads. The profile shows 60,000 to 85,000 distinct CDR3 sequences, about 5% of them singletons. The sample was PBMCs. The receptors here all came from a woman between 65 and 79 years old with multiple sclerosis.

This clonotype was detected ten times or more. This chain connects TRBV10-3 to TRBJ2-7; 7 nucleotides line up with TRBD1. Germline V gives CDR1 ENHRY, CDR2 SYGVKD. Unmatched junction bases numbered 3, after V lost 6 bases and J lost 7 bases. CDR3 size: 11 residues. CDR3 region: CAISGDREQYF. CDR3 coding DNA: TGTGCCATCAGCGGGGACAGAGAGCAGTACTTC.

The J gene is TRBJ1-5, the V gene TRBV20-1; TRBD1 matches at 9 bases. The ends lost 5 bases at V and 8 bases at J; junction bases unmatched: 16. CDR1 DFQATT and CDR2 SNEGSKA come from the germline V gene (reference sequence). The length of the CDR3 is 16 residues. CDR3: CSASSGTGRGEEPQHF. Here the CDR3 DNA reads TGCAGTGCTTCGAGCGGGACAGGGCGGGGCGAGGAGCCCCAGCATTTT.

In this sample, this clonotype turned up many times. The rearrangement joins TRBV29-1 to TRBJ2-3; D is possibly TRBD1 or TRBD2 (5 bases each). This CDR3 comprises 12 residues. V was cut by 4 bases and J by 2 bases, with 7 bases left in between. Per germline, CDR1 SQVTM and CDR2 ANQGSEA. The DNA for the CDR3 is TGCAGCGTTGTGGGGGACACAGATACGCAGTATTTT. This codes for CSVVGDTDTQYF.

This clonotype appeared many times. The chain carries TRBV7-2 and TRBJ2-7, with D maybe TRBD2 (5 bases). CDR1 SGHTA and CDR2 FQGNSA come from the germline V gene. There are 14 residues in the CDR3. V was clipped by 5 bases and J by 0 bases, with 11 bases between them. CDR3 region: CASSPVASSYEQYF. The CDR3 DNA follows: TGTGCCAGCAGCCCCGTAGCGAGCTCCTACGAGCAGTACTTC.

This clonotype was observed at least ten times. The rearrangement links TRBV5-1 to TRBJ2-4; D possibly uses TRBD1 or TRBD2 (7 bases each). The V and J ends lost 7 bases and 0 bases respectively, with 14 bases between them. The CDR3 is made up of 15 amino acids. CDR1 and CDR2 (germline): SGHRS, YFSETQ. CDR3 DNA sequence: TGCGCCAGCTCCAGGGGGGAGGGAGCCAAAAACATTCAGTACTTC. It is translated as CASSRGEGAKNIQYF. The full variable domain, rest sourced from reference TRBV5-1 and TRBJ2-4, is KAGVTQTPRYLIKTRGQQVTLSCSPISGHRSVSWYQQTPGQGLQFLFEYFSETQRNKGNFPGRFSGRQFSNSRSEMNVSTLELGDSALYLCASSRGEGAKNIQYFGAGTRLSVL.

The table lists this clonotype with a few counts. The CDR3, as DNA: TGCAGTGCTAGAGAGGTCACGTCCGGTGAAAAACTGTTTTTT. This gives the protein CSAREVTSGEKLFF. The gene calls are TRBV20-1 and TRBJ1-4; D ambiguous. The germline V and J ends were trimmed by 0 bases and 7 bases, with 12 bases remaining between them. Per the germline V gene, CDR1 is DFQATT and CDR2 is SNEGSKA (reference sequence). This CDR3 contains 14 residues.

This clonotype appeared many times. The V call is TRBV20-1, the J call TRBJ1-1; D possibly corresponds to TRBD1 (5 bases). Trimming cost V 1 base and J 6 bases, with 15 bases left between them. In germline, CDR1 is DFQATT, CDR2 SNEGSKA (reference sequence). The CDR3 contains 14 residues. The CDR3 sequence: CSARAPGRTSEAFF. The DNA of the CDR3 is TGCAGTGCTAGAGCCCCGGGACGGACTTCTGAAGCTTTCTTT.

V usage is TRBV27 and J usage is TRBJ2-1; the match to TRBD2 covers 12 bases. The V gene's germline CDR1 is MNHEY and CDR2 SMNVEV (reference sequence). The ends lost 2 bases at V and 7 bases at J; junction bases unmatched: 3. The CDR3 has 15 residues. The DNA of the CDR3 is TGTGCCAGCAGTTTAATGACTAGCGGGGGAAATGAGCAGTTCTTC. Translation gives CASSLMTSGGNEQFF.

In the case of this clonotype: This may be a read error: a much more frequent sequence differs by one nucleotide. V is TRBV20-1 and J is TRBJ1-2; D unclear. The CDR3 spans 14 residues. Germline V lookup: CDR1 DFQATT, CDR2 SNEGSKA (reference sequence). The CDR3 DNA sequence: TGCAATGCTAGATCTTCTGGGGAAGGCTATGGCTACACCTTC. The encoded protein is CNARSSGEGYGYTF.

This clonotype was observed at least ten times. The V and J genes are TRBV29-1 and TRBJ1-2; 11 bases agree with TRBD1. The CDR3 extends over 11 amino acids. Trimming took 6 bases from V and 8 from J; bases not matched to a gene: 2. CDR1 and CDR2 from the germline V gene are SQVTM and ANQGSEA. The CDR3 sequence is CSVGQGGGYTF. The CDR3 bases are TGCAGCGTGGGACAGGGGGGCGGCTACACCTTC.

The table lists this clonotype with many counts. This chain links TRBV12-5 with TRBJ1-1; a possible D gene is TRBD1 (5 bases). CDR1 is LGHNT and CDR2 is FRNRAP in the germline V gene. The ends were cut back, 6 bases at V and 1 base at J, with 9 bases in the middle. There are 13 residues in the CDR3. The DNA of the CDR3 is TGTGCTAGTGGAATACAGGAGAACACTGAAGCTTTCTTT. Translating gives CASGIQENTEAFF.

This clonotype was recorded at least ten times. V is TRBV20-1 and J is TRBJ1-1, with 8 positions matching TRBD1. With V trimmed by 8 bases and J by 2 bases, 7 bases remained unmatched. This CDR3 contains 13 residues. CDR1 DFQATT and CDR2 SNEGSKA come from the germline V gene (reference sequence). This chain's CDR3 is CSPMDRANTEAFF. Here the CDR3 DNA reads TGCAGTCCGATGGACAGGGCCAACACTGAAGCTTTCTTT.

This clonotype came up many times. The V call is TRBV20-1, the J call TRBJ2-1; a possible D gene is TRBD2 (5 bases). Germline CDR1 is DFQATT and CDR2 is SNEGSKA (reference sequence). The CDR3 loop spans 15 amino acids. The V gene lost 6 bases and the J gene lost 0 bases, with 15 bases spanning the gap. CDR3 bases: TGCAGTGCCCCCCCTATGAGCGGCTCCTACAATGAGCAGTTCTTC. Protein sequence: CSAPPMSGSYNEQFF.

This clonotype was recorded at least ten times. V and J are TRBV20-1 and TRBJ2-7; 10 positions agree with TRBD2. V was pared by 5 bases and J by 10 bases, with 11 bases of the junction left unmatched. Germline-derived CDR1 and CDR2 are DFQATT and SNEGSKA (reference sequence). The CDR3 spans 13 residues. The DNA of the CDR3 is TGCAGTGCTCCCAGCGGGAGGGGACTCGGACAGTACTTC. This gives the protein CSAPSGRGLGQYF.

This clonotype was seen repeatedly, ten times or more. This sequence joins TRBV20-1 and TRBJ1-1; TRBD1 is a possible D gene (6 bases). Germline-derived CDR1 and CDR2 are DFQATT and SNEGSKA (reference sequence). V was shortened by 0 bases and J by 0 bases, with 11 bases between the two germline ends. The CDR3 runs to 15 residues. CDR3 region: CSAREGHRMNTEAFF. The CDR3 DNA is TGCAGTGCTAGAGAGGGACACCGAATGAACACTGAAGCTTTCTTT.

This clonotype appeared many times. The rearrangement links TRBV4-2 to TRBJ2-2; D might be TRBD1 or TRBD2, each matching 6 bases. V lost 0 bases to trimming and J lost 5 bases, with 13 bases between them. This CDR3 region has 16 residues. Germline CDR1 reads LGHNA; CDR2 reads YNFKEQ. The CDR3 reads CASSQDLTGRTGELFF. The CDR3 coding sequence is TGTGCCAGCAGCCAAGATCTTACAGGGAGGACCGGGGAGCTGTTTTTT.

This clonotype was seen many times. The chain has TRBV7-2 and TRBJ2-1; 7 positions agree with TRBD2. Germline trimming cut 3 bases from V and 0 bases from J; bases unmatched to any gene: 5. Per the germline V gene, CDR1 is SGHTA and CDR2 is FQGNSA. The CDR3 loop spans 16 amino acids. The CDR3 here is CASSFSGFSSYNEQFF. For the CDR3, the DNA is TGTGCCAGCAGCTTTAGCGGGTTCAGCTCCTACAATGAGCAGTTCTTC.

This clonotype has at least ten counts. The chain is built from TRBV4-1 and TRBJ2-6, with D perhaps matching TRBD1 (6 bases). The CDR3 has 16 amino acids. CDR1 is MGHRA, CDR2 YSYEKL, per germline. V lost 6 bases to trimming and J lost 4 bases, with 16 bases between them. The CDR3 bases are TGCGCCAGCAGTCCACTAACAGGGCCCGGGGCCAACGTCCTGACTTTC. This codes for CASSPLTGPGANVLTF.

At least ten counts were recorded for this clonotype. V is TRBV5-1 and J is TRBJ2-7; D is tentatively TRBD1 or TRBD2 (6 bases each). Per germline, CDR1 SGHRS and CDR2 YFSETQ. The CDR3 is made up of 16 amino acids. V lost 9 bases and J 5 bases, leaving 27 bases between the germline ends. CDR3 bases: TGCGCCACCCGGATGGGGGCGGGGACCCCTCAGGACGAGCAGTACTTC. It is translated as CATRMGAGTPQDEQYF.

There are many counts of this clonotype. The V call is TRBV7-2, the J call TRBJ2-5; tentative D call: TRBD1 (5 bases). The CDR3 has 17 amino acids. Germline V gene lookup returns CDR1 SGHTA and CDR2 FQGNSA. V was shortened by 5 bases and J by 5 bases, with 24 bases between the two germline ends. This CDR3 reads CASSTSPQAYPRETQYF. The CDR3 nucleotides are TGTGCCAGCAGCACCTCCCCACAGGCCTACCCCCGGGAGACCCAGTACTTC.

The J gene is TRBJ2-1, the V gene TRBV20-1, with 9 bases aligning to TRBD2. Germline trimming cut 0 bases from V and 6 bases from J; bases unmatched to any gene: 9. The germline gives CDR1 DFQATT, CDR2 SNEGSKA (reference sequence). This CDR3 is 16 amino acids long. DNA of the CDR3: TGCAGTGCTAGAGACCCTAGCGGGAATCCCCTCAATGAGCAGTTCTTC. Protein sequence: CSARDPSGNPLNEQFF.

This clonotype occurred many times. V and J are TRBV24-1 and TRBJ1-2; 8 bases fit TRBD1. CDR1 is KGHDR and CDR2 is SFDVKD in the germline V gene. V gave up 3 bases and J gave up 7 bases; unmatched junction bases: 3. CDR3 length: 13 residues. The chain's CDR3 is CATSDRQGSGYTF. The CDR3 coding sequence is TGTGCCACCAGTGATCGACAGGGGTCTGGCTACACCTTC.

Many counts were recorded for this clonotype. V is TRBV5-6 and J is TRBJ2-5; possible D gene TRBD1, 6 bases. V lost 1 base to trimming and J lost 4 bases, with 14 bases between them. This CDR3 is built from 15 residues. Looked up from germline, CDR1 is SGHDT and CDR2 is YYEEEE. The CDR3 reads CASSLRTTGVETQYF. CDR3 in DNA: TGTGCCAGCAGCTTGCGCACGACAGGTGTAGAGACCCAGTACTTC. The variable domain in full, completed from reference TRBV5-6 and TRBJ2-5, reads DAGVTQSPTHLIKTRGQQVTLRCSPKSGHDTVSWYQQALGQGPQFIFQYYEEEERQRGNFPDRFSGHQFPNYSSELNVNALLLGDSALYLCASSLRTTGVETQYFGPGTRLLVL.

Many counts were recorded for this clonotype. The chain combines TRBV12-3 or TRBV12-4 with TRBJ1-2; 7 positions match TRBD1. J gave up 3 bases and V 6 bases, and 7 bases lay outside the gene matches. The length of the CDR3 is 14 residues. Written as DNA, the CDR3 is TGTGCCAGCAGCTCATCAGGGGGGGACTATGGCTACACCTTC. As protein: CASSSSGGDYGYTF.

In its sample, this clonotype was seen many times. J is TRBJ2-3 and V is TRBV12-3 or TRBV12-4; either TRBD1 or TRBD2 may fit D (5 bases each). Trimming shortened V by 7 bases and J by 4 bases, and 15 bases separated the two germline ends. The CDR3 totals 14 residues. The CDR3 sequence: CASKLGPAADTQYF. CDR3 sequence (DNA): TGTGCCAGCAAATTGGGACCCGCAGCAGATACGCAGTATTTT.